This entry lists 25 T cell receptor beta chains sequenced from one sample in a study of blood T cells in healthy people across ages. Primers used in a second PCR of roughly 7 to 12 cycles were a sample-barcoded 5' primer and a J-beta primer mix. TCRdb used MiXCR to reprocess the 5' RACE reads, holding one entry per CDR3 protein. The table lists some 1,500,000 distinct CDR3 sequences, 42% of them singletons, with under 5% in the top ten. Material: blood. Receptor source: a young woman in good health.

The chain recombines TRBV7-9 with TRBJ1-1; D is perhaps TRBD1 (5 bases). The CDR3 consists of 14 residues. In germline, CDR1 is SEHNR, CDR2 FQNEAQ (reference sequence). The V end was cut by 3 bases, the J end by 4 bases, with 12 bases between. The CDR3 is CASSFSGKGTEAFF. CDR3 nucleotide sequence: TGTGCCAGCAGCTTTTCAGGGAAGGGCACTGAAGCTTTCTTT.

V usage is TRBV29-1 and J usage is TRBJ1-4; 8 bases line up with TRBD1. The trim removed 3 bases at V and 7 bases at J, leaving 4 bases unmatched. Germline V gives CDR1 SQVTM, CDR2 ANQGSEA. The CDR3 is 13 amino acids. CDR3 in DNA: TGCAGCGTTGAGGCACAGGGGGTTGAAAAACTGTTTTTT. Translated: CSVEAQGVEKLFF.

This clonotype has more than one count but fewer than ten. The CDR3 nucleotides are TGTGCCAGCGGTATGGAGGGGATGAACACTGAAGCTTTCTTT. This translates into CASGMEGMNTEAFF. The chain recombines TRBV2 with TRBJ1-1, with a tentative D call TRBD1 (5 bases). Trimming cost V 8 bases and J 0 bases, with 13 bases left between them. CDR1 and CDR2 (germline): SNHLY, FYNNEI. The length of the CDR3 is 14 residues.

CDR3 residues: CASSQEAWTNQETQYF. Here the CDR3 DNA reads TGCGCCAGCAGCCAAGAAGCATGGACGAACCAAGAGACCCAGTACTTC. The chain carries TRBV4-1 and TRBJ2-5, with D unclear. There are 16 residues in the CDR3. Trimming stripped 0 bases from V and 0 bases from J, with 11 bases between. CDR1 is MGHRA and CDR2 is YSYEKL in the germline V gene.

The gene calls are TRBV5-1 and TRBJ2-5; D possibly corresponds to TRBD1 (5 bases). Looked up from germline, CDR1 is SGHRS and CDR2 is YFSETQ. The V gene lost 0 bases and the J gene lost 2 bases, with 14 bases spanning the gap. The CDR3 loop spans 16 amino acids. CDR3 region: CASSLVPGPLQETQYF. CDR3 coding DNA: TGCGCCAGCAGCTTGGTCCCAGGGCCACTTCAAGAGACCCAGTACTTC.

This clonotype was seen more than once but under ten times. The CDR3 reads CASSVLAGIYEQYF. CDR3 nucleotides: TGTGCCAGCAGTGTACTAGCGGGAATCTACGAGCAGTACTTC. The rearrangement links TRBV2 to TRBJ2-7, with 10 bases lining up with TRBD2. V lost 4 bases to trimming and J lost 3 bases; unmatched junction nucleotides: 3. This CDR3 is 14 amino acids long. Germline lookup yields CDR1 SNHLY and CDR2 FYNNEI.

This clonotype was recorded a few times. The rearrangement links TRBV12-3 or TRBV12-4 to TRBJ2-1; D is tentatively TRBD1 or TRBD2 (5 bases each). The V end lost 2 bases, the J end lost 1 base, and 9 bases lay between the germline ends. The CDR3 has 15 residues. CDR3 coding DNA: TGTGCCAGCAGTTTAATCTGGGGGTCCTACAATGAGCAGTTCTTC. Encoded protein: CASSLIWGSYNEQFF.

This chain joins TRBV28 and TRBJ2-3; D is unclear. This CDR3 has 16 residues. Deletions cut 10 bases from V and 4 bases from J, with 24 bases between. Germline assignment: CDR1 MDHEN and CDR2 SYDVKM. The CDR3 DNA reads TGTGCCACCTATACGGCGGCGGTTTCCAGAGCAGATACGCAGTATTTT. It codes for CATYTAAVSRADTQYF.

The chain carries TRBV3-1 and TRBJ2-2; possibly TRBD1 for D (5 bases). The CDR3 runs to 15 residues. Trimming stripped 2 bases from V and 6 bases from J, with 13 bases between. CDR1 LGHDT and CDR2 YNNKEL come from the germline V gene (reference sequence). CDR3 coding DNA: TGTGCCAGCAGCCAAAGGGGTCATACACCCGGGGAGCTGTTTTTT. Translation gives CASSQRGHTPGELFF. The full variable domain, in which reference TRBV3-1 and TRBJ2-2 provide the parts outside the CDR3, is DTAVSQTPKYLVTQMGNDKSIKCEQNLGHDTMYWYKQDSKKFLKIMFSYNNKELIINETVPNRFSPKSPDKAHLNLHINSLELGDSAVYFCASSQRGHTPGELFFGEGSRLTVL.

The chain carries TRBV6-2 or TRBV6-3 and TRBJ2-7; TRBD1 is a possible D gene (5 bases). V lost 5 bases and J 6 bases, leaving 23 bases between the germline ends. From germline, CDR1 is MNHEY and CDR2 SVGEGT. The CDR3 loop spans 16 amino acids. CDR3 amino acids: CASSLKSGTGMAEQYF. CDR3 DNA sequence: TGTGCCAGCAGTCTGAAATCAGGTACAGGCATGGCCGAGCAGTACTTC.

J is TRBJ1-5 and V is TRBV7-2; no reliable D call. The V end was cut by 1 base, the J end by 4 bases, with 11 bases between. Germline V gene sequence: CDR1 SGHTA, CDR2 FQGNSA. The length of the CDR3 is 15 residues. The CDR3 DNA is TGTGCCAGCAGCTTAGTTGGCGTGCGGAATCAGCCCCAGCATTTT. Protein: CASSLVGVRNQPQHF.

This clonotype appeared a few times. The chain joins TRBV10-3 to TRBJ2-3, with TRBD2 as a possible D gene (5 bases). The germline gives CDR1 ENHRY, CDR2 SYGVKD. The CDR3 is 13 residues long. V was shortened by 9 bases and J by 5 bases, with 15 bases between the two germline ends. CDR3: CAMDSGLGDTQYF. CDR3 bases: TGTGCCATGGACTCCGGACTGGGAGATACGCAGTATTTT.

The chain employs TRBV20-1 and TRBJ1-2, with 10 bases matching TRBD1. This CDR3 is built from 15 residues. Per the germline V gene, CDR1 is DFQATT and CDR2 is SNEGSKA (reference sequence). Trimming cost V 3 bases and J 7 bases; bases outside gene matches: 11. The CDR3 DNA reads TGCAGTGCTAGCGCATTCGGACAGGGGGGGAGTGGCTACACCTTC. Translated, it gives CSASAFGQGGSGYTF.

This sequence joins TRBV7-9 and TRBJ1-2; D is unclear. The germline CDR1 and CDR2 sequences are SEHNR and FQNEAQ (reference sequence). This CDR3 region has 15 residues. V shed 5 bases and J shed 0 bases, with 13 bases lying between them. CDR3 protein: CASSIRAGANYGYTF. The CDR3 DNA sequence: TGTGCCAGCAGCATCCGGGCCGGAGCTAACTATGGCTACACCTTC.

In its sample, this clonotype was seen a few times. This rearrangement joins TRBV6-5 to TRBJ1-2, with D possibly matching TRBD1 (5 bases). This CDR3 region has 13 residues. Trimming took 8 bases from V and 3 from J, leaving 13 bases between them. Germline V lookup: CDR1 MNHEY, CDR2 SVGAGI. The CDR3 DNA is TGTGCCAGCTGGGGCAGTGGCGACTATGGCTACACCTTC. This codes for CASWGSGDYGYTF.

In the case of this clonotype: Compared with germline, one end of the junction differs, possibly owing to a read error. The gene calls are TRBV12-3 or TRBV12-4 and TRBJ1-5; D is unclear. This CDR3 spans 16 amino acids. The CDR3 reads CAGSLEAHYSNQPQHF. The CDR3 region has the DNA TGTGCCGGCAGTTTAGAGGCACACTATAGCAATCAGCCCCAGCATTTT.

This clonotype was counted only a few times. A much larger clone lies one base from this, so it may be a read error. The V gene is TRBV7-2, the J gene TRBJ1-1; 9 bases fit TRBD1. This CDR3 has 14 residues. The germline gives CDR1 SGHTA, CDR2 FQGNSA. J lost 0 bases, V lost 4 bases, and 0 bases had no gene match. CDR3 sequence reads: CASSWTGVNTEAFF. The CDR3 region has the DNA TGTGCCAGCAGCTGGACAGGGGTGAACACTGAAGCTTTCTTT.

This clonotype was counted between two and nine times. This chain uses TRBV12-3 or TRBV12-4 with TRBJ2-2, with D maybe TRBD1 (5 bases). The CDR3 runs 15 residues. V was cut by 2 bases and J by 1 base, with 8 bases left in between. The CDR3 nucleotides are TGTGCCAGCAGTTTACGACAGATGAACACCGGGGAGCTGTTTTTT. It is translated as CASSLRQMNTGELFF.

The CDR3 reads CASSRDTGVVNNEQFF. CDR3 nucleotide sequence: TGTGCCAGCAGTCGTGACACAGGGGTTGTGAACAATGAGCAGTTCTTC. The J gene is TRBJ2-1, the V gene TRBV6-5; 7 positions agree with TRBD1. With V trimmed by 5 bases and J by 5 bases, 12 bases remained unmatched. The CDR3 has 16 residues. CDR1 and CDR2 (germline): MNHEY, SVGAGI.

This clonotype was seen at least ten times. The chain couples TRBV9 to TRBJ1-6, with 10 nucleotides matching TRBD1. The CDR3 is made up of 15 amino acids. Trimming removed 4 bases from V and 6 bases from J; junction bases left unmatched: 4. Looked up from germline, CDR1 is SGDLS and CDR2 is YYNGEE. CDR3 amino acids: CASSPRDRGNSPLHF. DNA of the CDR3: TGTGCCAGCAGCCCCAGGGACAGGGGTAATTCACCCCTCCACTTT. Combining the CDR3 with reference TRBV9 and TRBJ1-6 gives the whole variable domain DSGVTQTPKHLITATGQRVTLRCSPRSGDLSVYWYQQSLDQGLQFLIQYYNGEERAKGNILERFSAQQFPDLHSELNLSSLELGDSALYFCASSPRDRGNSPLHFGNGTRLTVT.

The rearrangement links TRBV24-1 to TRBJ2-3; 8 bases are a match to TRBD2. The CDR3 is 16 residues long. Germline assignment: CDR1 KGHDR and CDR2 SFDVKD. The V segment lost 3 bases and the J segment 6 bases; nucleotides outside the gene matches: 10. CDR3 loop: CATSDVEREYGDTQYF. CDR3 in DNA: TGTGCCACCAGTGATGTGGAGCGGGAGTATGGGGATACGCAGTATTTT.

The chain employs TRBV29-1 and TRBJ1-2; TRBD1 aligns across 7 bases. Germline lookup yields CDR1 SQVTM and CDR2 ANQGSEA. This CDR3 is built from 15 residues. J was trimmed by 7 bases and V by 3 bases; bases with no gene match: 14. The CDR3 loop reads CSVDSMRGGGGGYTF. The DNA for the CDR3 is TGCAGCGTTGATTCGATGAGGGGAGGGGGCGGTGGCTACACCTTC. The full variable domain, in which reference TRBV29-1 and TRBJ1-2 provide the parts outside the CDR3, is SAVISQKPSRDICQRGTSLTIQCQVDSQVTMMFWYRQQPGQSLTLIATANQGSEATYESGFVIDKFPISRPNLTFSTLTVSNMSPEDSSIYLCSVDSMRGGGGGYTFGSGTRLTVV.

The chain links TRBV6-1 to TRBJ1-5; D call uncertain. This CDR3 spans 14 amino acids. Germline assignment: CDR1 MNHNS and CDR2 SASEGT. The V and J ends lost 2 bases and 5 bases respectively, with 10 bases between them. CDR3: CASSESGRHQPQHF. The CDR3 bases are TGTGCCAGCAGTGAATCTGGGCGGCATCAGCCCCAGCATTTT.

The V call is TRBV4-1, the J call TRBJ1-6; D ambiguous. The germline CDR1 and CDR2 sequences are MGHRA and YSYEKL. The CDR3 spans 14 residues. Trimming shortened V by 0 bases and J by 4 bases, and 4 bases separated the two germline ends. CDR3 residues: CASSQDRYNSPLHF. The CDR3 bases are TGCGCCAGCAGCCAAGACAGATATAATTCACCCCTCCACTTT.

Notes on this clonotype: Relative to the germline gene, one junction end is altered; a read error may explain this. V is TRBV20-1 and J is TRBJ2-3; D gene unclear. CDR1 is DFQATT, CDR2 SNEGSKA, per germline (reference sequence). CDR3 size: 8 residues. The CDR3 protein is CAADTQYF. DNA of the CDR3: TGTGCTGCAGATACGCAGTATTTT.